A selection of T cell receptor beta chains follows, all from one sample in a study of blood T cell repertoires in COVID-19. The repertoire was sequenced with immunoSEQ multiplex PCR; TCRdb's copy has only in-frame clones and lacks some. Of 85,000 to 130,000 clones in the sample, approximately 84% were seen once. The sequenced sample consisted of peripheral blood. These receptors originate from a man aged 55 to 70 with acute or convalescent COVID-19. CDR3s include the opening cysteine and the closing phenylalanine or tryptophan. D genes are given only for firm matches. A clone size is listed for some rows: how often the clone was seen (once, few, many), or a class if it is expanded.

>-|TRBV19|-|TRBJ1-1
TGTGCCAGTAGTATCACGGAGACCACTGAAGCTTTCTTT
CASSITETTEAFF
>-|TRBV7-9|-|TRBJ1-2
TGTGCCAGCAGCGTGCTCCTGGACAGCTCAACTGGCTACACCTTC
CASSVLLDSSTGYTF
>-|TRBV2|few|TRBJ2-7
TGTGCCAGCAGGACTCGCCCCTACGAGCAGTACTTC
CASRTRPYEQYF
>-|TRBV6-5|-|TRBJ1-2
TGTGCCAGCAGGGCCGGCGCCCAGGACACCTTC
CASRAGAQDTF
>-|TRBV28|-|TRBJ1-5
TGTGCCACCCACCCCCCCTATAGCAATCAGCCCCAGCATTTT
CATHPPYSNQPQHF
>-|TRBV25-1|few|TRBJ1-2
TGTGCCAGCAGTAAATCACAGGGAGGGATGGGCTACACCTTC
CASSKSQGGMGYTF
>-|TRBV6-4|-|TRBJ1-2
TGTGCCAGCAGTGACCCGCCGGACATTTCCTTATATGGCTACACCTTC
CASSDPPDISLYGYTF
>-|TRBV29-1|-|TRBJ1-1
TGCAGCTTCCAGAACACTGAAGCTTTCTTT
CSFQNTEAFF
>-|TRBV12-5|-|TRBJ1-3
TGTGCTAGTGGCGCGGGAAGCTCTGGAAACACCATATATTTT
CASGAGSSGNTIYF
>TRBD2|TRBV5-4|-|TRBJ2-1
TGTGCCAGCAGCCCGAGACTAGCGGGAGGGCCGGTAGATAATGAGCAGTTCTTC
CASSPRLAGGPVDNEQFF
>TRBD1|TRBV4-3|-|TRBJ2-3
TGCGCCAGCAGCCAAGACCGGAACAGGGGTAAAACAGATACGCAGTATTTT
CASSQDRNRGKTDTQYF
>TRBD1|TRBV2|-|TRBJ1-5
TGTGCCAGCAGTACTCAGGGGGCATATCAGCCCCAGCATTTT
CASSTQGAYQPQHF
>-|TRBV19|-|TRBJ1-3
TGTGCCAGTAGTTTCGTCCGACTGGGAAACACCATATATTTT
CASSFVRLGNTIYF
>TRBD2|TRBV6-6|-|TRBJ2-1
TGTGCCAGCAGTCGGCAGACCGGGACTAGCAGAAAGAGCTCCTACAATGAGCAGTTCTTC
CASSRQTGTSRKSSYNEQFF
>-|TRBV29-1|-|TRBJ1-3
TGCAGCGTTGACCCCACGGGGGGCTCTGGAAACACCATATATTTT
CSVDPTGGSGNTIYF
>TRBD2|TRBV27|-|TRBJ2-1
TGTGCCAGCCCCGGGACTAGCGTCCCTGACTCCTACAATGAGCAGTTCTTC
CASPGTSVPDSYNEQFF
>TRBD1|TRBV5-1|-|TRBJ2-1
TGCGCCAGCAGCGAGAAGGGACAGGGTTATGAGCAGTTCTTC
CASSEKGQGYEQFF
>-|TRBV28|-|TRBJ1-1
TGTGCCAGCAGTTCCTACAGCTATGAAGCTTTCTTT
CASSSYSYEAFF
>TRBD2|TRBV2|-|TRBJ2-3
TGTGCCAGCAGTGAATGGGGGAGGGGAGATACGCAGTATTTT
CASSEWGRGDTQYF
>-|TRBV29-1|-|TRBJ2-1
TGCAGCGTTGGACCAGGGGGGTATGAGCAGTTCTTC
CSVGPGGYEQFF
>TRBD1|TRBV11-2|many|TRBJ1-1
TGTGCCAGCAGCCTAGGACAGGGATTGGTCACTGAAGCTTTCTTT
CASSLGQGLVTEAFF
>-|TRBV7-2|-|TRBJ2-5
TGTGCCAGCAGTCAGTCCGGGGAGACCCAGTACTTC
CASSQSGETQYF
>-|TRBV10-3|-|TRBJ1-2
TGTGCCATCAGCAAATTACAGGGCCCGACGAATCCTGGCTACACCTTC
CAISKLQGPTNPGYTF
>-|TRBV7-9|-|TRBJ1-6
TGTGCCAGCAGCTTAAACCAGGTTGGCTCACCCCTCCACTTT
CASSLNQVGSPLHF
>TRBD2|TRBV6-2/TRBV6-3|-|TRBJ2-3
TGTGCCAGCAGTTACGATCCGGGACTAGCGGGAGGGACAGATACGCAGTATTTT
CASSYDPGLAGGTDTQYF
>TRBD2|TRBV28|-|TRBJ2-5
TGTGCCAGCAGTCGCACTAGCGGGAGATGGGAGACCCAGTACTTC
CASSRTSGRWETQYF
>-|TRBV29-1|-|TRBJ1-1
TGCAGCGTTGATCCCGTGGAAGCTTTCTTT
CSVDPVEAFF
>-|TRBV5-6|-|TRBJ1-1
TGTGCCAGCAGCTTGGACAGTATGAACACTGAAGCTTTCTTT
CASSLDSMNTEAFF
>-|TRBV6-8|-|TRBJ2-7
TGTGCCAGCAGGACAGACGAAACGACCTACGAGCAGTACTTC
CASRTDETTYEQYF
>-|TRBV5-5|-|TRBJ1-1
TGTGCCAGCAGCTTTAGGTGGGGGGTCACGGACACTGAAGCTTTCTTT
CASSFRWGVTDTEAFF
>TRBD1|TRBV5-6|-|TRBJ1-2
TGTGCCAGCAGCAAGACAGGGTTCCCCGTCTATGGCTACACCTTC
CASSKTGFPVYGYTF
>-|TRBV19|-|TRBJ1-5
TGTGCCAGTAGTATGTCAGGGCAGCCCCAGCATTTT
CASSMSGQPQHF
>-|TRBV6-5|-|TRBJ2-7
TGTGCCACACGGTACGACACCTACGAGCAGTACTTC
CATRYDTYEQYF
>TRBD1|TRBV28|-|TRBJ1-5
TGTGCCAGCAGTTCGTCAGGGGGCCCCAAGCCCCAGCATTTT
CASSSSGGPKPQHF
>-|TRBV9|-|TRBJ2-2
TGTGCCAGCAGCGTACTGGCGGGCGGGGAGCTGTTTTTT
CASSVLAGGELFF
>TRBD2|TRBV3-1/TRBV3-2|-|TRBJ2-3
TGTGCCAGCAGCTACCGGACTAGCGGGAGGGGAGATACGCAGTATTTT
CASSYRTSGRGDTQYF
>-|TRBV10-1|-|TRBJ1-5
TGCGCCAGCAGTGAGTCGGGCTTTCAGCCCCAGCATTTT
CASSESGFQPQHF